This T cell receptor beta chain was found in a study of T cell repertoires in ileal Crohn's disease. Libraries were prepared by immunoSEQ multiplex PCR; TCRdb keeps only in-frame clonotypes and omits some of them. The sample carries several thousand clones, about 70% recorded once. Germline assignment: CDR1 SGHRS and CDR2 YFSETQ. Trimming left V 2 bases short and J 4 bases short, with 10 bases between. CDR3 size: 13 residues. This clone was detected only a few times. This sequence originates from an adult with Crohn's disease. This chain links TRBV5-1 with TRBJ2-7; D is unresolved. Sequenced material: ileal tissue. CDR3: CASSFYSGYEQYF. CDR3 DNA: TGCGCCAGCAGCTTCTATTCCGGTTACGAGCAGTACTTC.